The 20 T cell receptor beta chains in this list originate from one sample, sequenced in a study of T cell changes during pregnancy in multiple sclerosis. TCRdb's copy holds only in-frame clones and misses some; the assay was immunoSEQ multiplex PCR. The sample includes just under 65,000 clones, 91% of them seen just once. The specimen was peripheral blood, collected in the third trimester of pregnancy. These receptors were collected from a female donor in good health, enrolled as a control in a pregnancy study.

The chain carries TRBV14 and TRBJ2-1; possibly TRBD2 for D (5 bases). Trimming removed 4 bases at V and 7 bases at J, with 17 bases between. The CDR3 has 15 residues. Germline V gene data show CDR1 as SGHDN and CDR2 as FVKESK. The CDR3 DNA reads TGTGCCAGCAGCCCGAGGACTTATCTAGTTAATGAGCAGTTCTTC. It is translated as CASSPRTYLVNEQFF.

This clone was picked up one time. The rearrangement links TRBV7-2 to TRBJ1-4, with a tentative D call TRBD1 (6 bases). This CDR3 comprises 15 residues. V was clipped by 1 base and J by 3 bases, with 9 bases between them. CDR1 is SGHTA, CDR2 FQGNSA, per germline. In DNA, the CDR3 is TGTGCCAGCAGCTTAGGAGGGGGGGCTAATGAAAAACTGTTTTTT. It yields the protein CASSLGGGANEKLFF.

This chain connects TRBV18 to TRBJ2-7; TRBD1 matches 7 bases. V shed 6 bases, J shed 5 bases, and the junction held 10 bases outside the gene matches. The CDR3 is made up of 14 amino acids. CDR1 is KGHSH, CDR2 LQKENI, per germline. The CDR3: CASSQSTGLNEQYF. CDR3 bases: TGTGCCAGCTCGCAGTCGACAGGGCTGAACGAGCAGTACTTC.

The CDR3 nucleotides read TGTGCCAGCAGCTTGAACAGGGGTGTGATGCTCAATCAGCCCCAGCATTTT. This translates into CASSLNRGVMLNQPQHF. V and J are TRBV7-8 and TRBJ1-5; 7 nucleotides agree with TRBD1. After removal of 3 bases from V and 3 bases from J, the junction contained 11 bases not matched to a gene. Germline assignment: CDR1 SGHVS and CDR2 FQNEAQ. CDR3 length: 17 residues.

The chain carries TRBV27 and TRBJ2-1; 7 nucleotides line up with TRBD2. This CDR3 spans 16 amino acids. Trimming took 6 bases from V and 2 from J; bases not matched to a gene: 10. In germline, CDR1 is MNHEY, CDR2 SMNVEV (reference sequence). The CDR3 sequence: CASSQPPGGAYNEQFF. CDR3 nucleotide sequence: TGTGCCAGCAGCCAACCTCCGGGAGGCGCCTACAATGAGCAGTTCTTC.

This chain's CDR3 is CASSPSGPLQPQHF. The DNA of the CDR3 is TGTGCCAGCTCACCAAGCGGGCCCCTTCAGCCCCAGCATTTT. The chain couples TRBV18 to TRBJ1-5; D is uncertain. CDR1 and CDR2 from the germline V gene are KGHSH and LQKENI. V lost 2 bases to trimming and J lost 6 bases, with 11 bases between them. The CDR3 has 14 residues. Drawing the rest from reference TRBV18 and TRBJ1-5, the complete variable domain is NAGVMQNPRHLVRRRGQEARLRCSPMKGHSHVYWYRQLPEEGLKFMVYLQKENIIDESGMPKERFSAEFPKEGPSILRIQQVVRGDSAAYFCASSPSGPLQPQHFGDGTRLSIL.

The V gene is TRBV7-8, the J gene TRBJ2-6; 15 positions agree with TRBD2. The length of the CDR3 is 19 residues. Germline V CDR1 and CDR2: SGHVS, FQNEAQ. J gave up 2 bases and V 5 bases, and 7 bases lay outside the gene matches. CDR3 region: CASSPPRTSGRAGANVLTF. The DNA for the CDR3 is TGTGCCAGCAGCCCCCCTAGGACTAGCGGGAGGGCTGGGGCCAACGTCCTGACTTTC.

The chain is built from TRBV14 and TRBJ1-2; D perhaps matches TRBD1 (5 bases). The CDR3 length is 15 residues. Germline assignment: CDR1 SGHDN and CDR2 FVKESK. V gave up 0 bases and J gave up 8 bases, with 16 bases separating them. The CDR3 DNA reads as TGTGCCAGCAGCCAAGATCAAGGAGGGGCGCAAGGCTACACCTTC. Its translation: CASSQDQGGAQGYTF.

The genes are TRBV7-9 and TRBJ1-4, with a possible D match to TRBD1 (6 bases). The CDR3 is 16 residues long. The V gene's germline CDR1 is SEHNR and CDR2 FQNEAQ (reference sequence). Trimming shortened V by 5 bases and J by 7 bases, and 20 bases separated the two germline ends. In DNA, the CDR3 is TGTGCCAGCAGCGATACAGGGCCTCGTATGATTGAAAAACTGTTTTTT. This encodes CASSDTGPRMIEKLFF.

The chain links TRBV27 to TRBJ2-1, with TRBD1 matching over 7 bases. The junction had 11 bases not matched to a gene; V was cut back by 6 bases and J by 3 bases. Per the germline V gene, CDR1 is MNHEY and CDR2 is SMNVEV (reference sequence). There are 16 residues in the CDR3. This CDR3 reads CASSANGQAIYNEQFF. The DNA for the CDR3 is TGTGCCAGCAGCGCGAACGGACAGGCTATCTACAATGAGCAGTTCTTC.

The chain uses TRBV5-4 and TRBJ2-2; 10 positions agree with TRBD1. J was trimmed by 4 bases and V by 4 bases; bases with no gene match: 13. Germline CDR1 and CDR2: SGHNT and YYREEE (reference sequence). CDR3 length: 18 amino acids. The CDR3 loop reads CASSTRDRGLLVTGELFF. Written as DNA, the CDR3 is TGTGCCAGCAGCACCCGGGACAGGGGCTTGTTGGTCACCGGGGAGCTGTTTTTT.

Only one count was recorded for this clone. The chain joins TRBV5-6 to TRBJ2-7; D gene ambiguous. In germline, CDR1 is SGHDT, CDR2 YYEEEE. Trimming removed 4 bases from V and 6 bases from J, with 8 bases in between. The CDR3 spans 11 residues. The CDR3 protein is CASSQKSEQYF. CDR3 in DNA: TGTGCCAGCAGCCAGAAGTCCGAGCAGTACTTC.

This chain connects TRBV4-2 to TRBJ2-7; D remains unclear. This CDR3 spans 15 amino acids. V was trimmed by 0 bases and J by 2 bases, leaving 11 bases between them. Germline CDR1 is LGHNA and CDR2 is YNFKEQ. CDR3 coding DNA: TGTGCCAGCAGCCAAGAGGAGACCGTCCCCTACGAGCAGTACTTC. This encodes CASSQEETVPYEQYF.

The rearrangement links TRBV7-9 to TRBJ1-1, with 7 positions matching TRBD1. This CDR3 region has 14 residues. Per the germline V gene, CDR1 is SEHNR and CDR2 is FQNEAQ (reference sequence). V was pared by 6 bases and J by 1 base, with 5 bases of the junction left unmatched. CDR3 bases: TGTGCCAGCAGACCCGGGACAGCGAACACTGAAGCTTTCTTT. Protein product: CASRPGTANTEAFF.

This chain uses TRBV13 with TRBJ2-7; no definite D call. V was cut by 3 bases and J by 4 bases, with 7 bases left in between. Germline values: CDR1 PRHDT, CDR2 FYEKMQ (reference sequence). The CDR3 contains 12 residues. The CDR3 loop is CASSLSKYEQYF. As DNA, the CDR3 is TGTGCCAGCAGCTTGTCCAAATACGAGCAGTACTTC.

The chain employs TRBV5-5 and TRBJ2-7; the D gene is possibly TRBD1 (6 bases). V lost 0 bases and J 5 bases, leaving 9 bases between the germline ends. Germline lookup yields CDR1 SGHKS and CDR2 YYEKEE (reference sequence). This CDR3 comprises 13 residues. The CDR3 loop is CASSLDRVDEQYF. The CDR3 DNA sequence: TGTGCCAGCAGCTTGGACAGGGTGGACGAGCAGTACTTC. The full variable domain, with the rest looked up from reference TRBV5-5 and TRBJ2-7, is DAGVTQSPTHLIKTRGQQVTLRCSPISGHKSVSWYQQVLGQGPQFIFQYYEKEERGRGNFPDRFSARQFPNYSSELNVNALLLGDSALYLCASSLDRVDEQYFGPGTRLTVT.

The chain joins TRBV15 to TRBJ1-4, with D possibly TRBD1 on 5 matching bases. Germline V gene data show CDR1 as LNHNV and CDR2 as YYDKDF (reference sequence). The CDR3 is 15 residues long. V gave up 0 bases and J gave up 0 bases, with 5 bases separating them. The CDR3, as DNA: TGTGCCACCAGCAGAGACAGGGCAACTAATGAAAAACTGTTTTTT. Translated: CATSRDRATNEKLFF.

The V gene is TRBV6-5, the J gene TRBJ1-5; D gene uncertain. This CDR3 region has 13 residues. Germline lookup yields CDR1 MNHEY and CDR2 SVGAGI. Trimming took off 0 bases at V and 5 bases at J, with 5 bases between the two ends. CDR3 residues: CASSYSSDQPQHF. The CDR3, as DNA: TGTGCCAGCAGTTACTCGAGCGATCAGCCCCAGCATTTT.

This chain uses TRBV19 with TRBJ1-1; TRBD1 might be the D (5 bases). The length of the CDR3 is 12 residues. In germline, CDR1 is LNHDA, CDR2 SQIVND (reference sequence). Trimming removed 8 bases at V and 4 bases at J, with 11 bases between. The CDR3 loop is CASAGIGTEAFF. The CDR3 region has the DNA TGTGCCAGTGCAGGGATAGGCACTGAAGCTTTCTTT.

The chain joins TRBV27 to TRBJ2-5; a weak D match, TRBD1 (6 bases). The V gene lost 3 bases and the J gene lost 2 bases, with 13 bases spanning the gap. Germline CDR1 and CDR2: MNHEY and SMNVEV (reference sequence). The CDR3 covers 15 residues. In DNA, the CDR3 is TGTGCCAGCAGTTTTTCGACAGGATGGCAAGAGACCCAGTACTTC. Its translation is CASSFSTGWQETQYF.